A single sample is the source of the 19 T cell receptor beta chains below, sequenced in a study of cytomegalovirus exposure and HLA in healthy donors. The primer mix had 60 Vbeta and 13 Jbeta primers. Sequenced by immunoSEQ multiplex PCR; TCRdb stores in-frame clones only, minus some. This table holds 90,000 to 150,000 clones, more than 65% found once. The sample consisted of PBMCs. These receptors all stem from a man aged 40-49 years in good health and CMV-seropositive.

The chain has TRBV4-2 and TRBJ2-6, with D unclear. Germline assignment: CDR1 LGHNA and CDR2 YNFKEQ. Deletions cut 1 base from V and 0 bases from J, with 4 bases between. This CDR3 comprises 15 residues. The CDR3 sequence is CASSQVLSGANVLTF. The CDR3 nucleotides are TGTGCCAGCAGCCAAGTTCTCTCTGGGGCCAACGTCCTGACTTTC.

V usage is TRBV28 and J usage is TRBJ2-7; D not resolved. There are 12 residues in the CDR3. In germline, CDR1 is MDHEN, CDR2 SYDVKM. The germline V and J ends were trimmed by 4 bases and 2 bases, with 6 bases remaining between them. The CDR3 reads CASSSPPYEQYF. The CDR3 DNA reads TGTGCCAGCAGTTCTCCTCCCTACGAGCAGTACTTC.

This chain connects TRBV5-1 to TRBJ1-1; 9 bases are shared with TRBD1. The CDR3 length is 14 residues. Per the germline V gene, CDR1 is SGHRS and CDR2 is YFSETQ. With V trimmed by 0 bases and J by 6 bases, 3 bases remained unmatched. For the CDR3, the DNA is TGCGCCAGCAGCTTGGGGACAGGGGATCCTGAAGCTTTCTTT. Its translation is CASSLGTGDPEAFF.

The chain couples TRBV5-1 to TRBJ1-5; 9 nucleotides match TRBD1. The germline CDR1 and CDR2 sequences are SGHRS and YFSETQ. The CDR3 length is 14 residues. With 4 bases clipped from V and 4 bases from J, the junction kept 3 bases outside the gene matches. The CDR3 bases are TGCGCCAGCAGCCCCGGGACAGGGAATCAGCCCCAGCATTTT. It specifies CASSPGTGNQPQHF. Drawing the rest from reference TRBV5-1 and TRBJ1-5, the complete variable domain is KAGVTQTPRYLIKTRGQQVTLSCSPISGHRSVSWYQQTPGQGLQFLFEYFSETQRNKGNFPGRFSGRQFSNSRSEMNVSTLELGDSALYLCASSPGTGNQPQHFGDGTRLSIL.

The chain recombines TRBV6-5 with TRBJ2-5, with 8 bases fitting TRBD1. Germline-derived CDR1 and CDR2 are MNHEY and SVGAGI. There are 14 residues in the CDR3. V lost 5 bases, J lost 1 base, and 3 bases stayed unmatched. CDR3 sequence reads: CASSDTGGQETQYF. CDR3 DNA sequence: TGTGCCAGCAGTGATACAGGGGGCCAAGAGACCCAGTACTTC.

This clone has only a few counts. This chain links TRBV16 with TRBJ1-2; D perhaps matches TRBD1 (6 bases). This CDR3 has 13 amino acids. The V end was cut by 1 base, the J end by 4 bases, with 7 bases between. Germline V gene sequence: CDR1 KGHSY, CDR2 FQNENV. DNA of the CDR3: TGTGCCAGCAGCCAATACAGGGCCTATGGCTACACCTTC. The encoded protein is CASSQYRAYGYTF.

The gene calls are TRBV4-2 and TRBJ2-1; possible D gene TRBD2, 6 bases. This CDR3 has 16 amino acids. V lost 0 bases and J lost 4, with 13 bases in between. CDR1 and CDR2 (germline): LGHNA, YNFKEQ. The CDR3 loop is CASSQEPASEYNEQFF. The CDR3 DNA reads TGTGCCAGCAGCCAAGAACCGGCTAGCGAATACAATGAGCAGTTCTTC.

This clone was detected only a few times. This chain links TRBV25-1 with TRBJ2-7; D is unresolved. CDR1 and CDR2 (germline): MGHDK, SYGVNS. V lost 7 bases to trimming and J lost 3 bases, with 10 bases between them. The CDR3 is made up of 12 amino acids. The CDR3 region is CASTSRLYEQYF. The CDR3 DNA reads as TGTGCCAGCACCTCCAGGCTCTACGAGCAGTACTTC.

Worth noting for this clone: One end of the junction fails to match germline, which may point to a read error. V usage is TRBV7-9 and J usage is TRBJ1-2; no clear D. This CDR3 region has 11 residues. Germline CDR1 SEHNR, CDR2 FQNEAQ (reference sequence). The CDR3 bases are TGTTCCAGCAGTTCGGGGTATGGCTACACCTTC. Amino acid sequence: CSSSSGYGYTF.

The chain recombines TRBV7-9 with TRBJ2-7, with D perhaps TRBD1 (5 bases). Germline CDR1 reads SEHNR; CDR2 reads FQNEAQ (reference sequence). V lost 1 base, J lost 4 bases, and 14 bases lay in between. There are 15 residues in the CDR3. CDR3 sequence (DNA): TGTGCCAGCAGCTTAGGGGGCAGGAACGCTTACGAGCAGTACTTC. It encodes CASSLGGRNAYEQYF.

The rearrangement uses TRBV19 and TRBJ2-1; D unclear. V dropped 5 bases and J dropped 4 bases, with 9 bases sitting between them. The CDR3 length is 13 residues. Germline values: CDR1 LNHDA, CDR2 SQIVND (reference sequence). The CDR3 loop is CASSFDMYNEQFF. CDR3 in DNA: TGTGCCAGTAGTTTTGACATGTACAATGAGCAGTTCTTC.

The chain carries TRBV9 and TRBJ1-2; possible D gene TRBD1, 5 bases. This CDR3 has 17 residues. V was cut by 3 bases and J by 0 bases, with 18 bases left in between. CDR1 is SGDLS and CDR2 is YYNGEE in the germline V gene. The CDR3 DNA follows: TGTGCCAGCAGCGGACTGGGCAGGAGGGGAGCTAACTATGGCTACACCTTC. Encoded protein: CASSGLGRRGANYGYTF.

This chain joins TRBV19 and TRBJ1-5, with D unclear. Trimming stripped 9 bases from V and 3 bases from J, with 6 bases between. There are 11 residues in the CDR3. Germline-derived CDR1 and CDR2 are LNHDA and SQIVND (reference sequence). The chain's CDR3 is CASSSNQPQHF. DNA of the CDR3: TGTGCCAGCTCGTCCAATCAGCCCCAGCATTTT. The full variable domain, rest sourced from reference TRBV19 and TRBJ1-5, is DGGITQSPKYLFRKEGQNVTLSCEQNLNHDAMYWYRQDPGQGLRLIYYSQIVNDFQKGDIAEGYSVSREKKESFPLTVTSAQKNPTAFYLCASSSNQPQHFGDGTRLSIL.

This clone has only a few counts. The chain combines TRBV19 with TRBJ1-4; no clear D gene. V gave up 5 bases and J gave up 2 bases, with 15 bases separating them. The CDR3 runs to 16 residues. The germline V gene encodes CDR1 LNHDA and CDR2 SQIVND (reference sequence). Written as DNA, the CDR3 is TGTGCCAGTAGTTCCCGTCGAGGGCGCACTAATGAAAAACTGTTTTTT. Protein sequence: CASSSRRGRTNEKLFF.

V and J are TRBV7-8 and TRBJ2-7; 10 positions match TRBD1. CDR3 length: 15 residues. CDR1 SGHVS and CDR2 FQNEAQ come from the germline V gene. V was pared by 5 bases and J by 0 bases, with 4 bases of the junction left unmatched. CDR3 sequence: CASSKGQGPSYEQYF. In DNA form, the CDR3 reads TGTGCCAGCAGCAAGGGACAGGGGCCCTCCTACGAGCAGTACTTC.

V is TRBV28 and J is TRBJ2-1, with unresolved D. V was trimmed by 2 bases and J by 3 bases, leaving 23 bases between them. This CDR3 spans 19 amino acids. Germline lookup yields CDR1 MDHEN and CDR2 SYDVKM. The CDR3 coding sequence is TGTGCCAGCAGTTTAGACCTTGGTGGCGGATTAACTTACTACAATGAGCAGTTCTTC. It translates to CASSLDLGGGLTYYNEQFF.

This chain uses TRBV10-3 with TRBJ2-7; tentative D call: TRBD2 (7 bases). Trimming pared 10 bases from V and 4 bases from J, leaving 20 bases between. The CDR3 is made up of 14 amino acids. Germline V CDR1 and CDR2: ENHRY, SYGVKD. CDR3 DNA sequence: TGTGCCACCGGGGAGGGGGGACCCTTATACGAGCAGTACTTC. Translated: CATGEGGPLYEQYF.

The chain uses TRBV19 and TRBJ1-5; perhaps TRBD1 as D (5 bases). The CDR3 extends over 14 amino acids. The germline V and J ends were trimmed by 5 bases and 7 bases, with 15 bases remaining between them. The germline V gene has CDR1 LNHDA and CDR2 SQIVND (reference sequence). For the CDR3, the DNA is TGTGCCAGTAGTCCCCAGGGTTCGTCCCAGCCCCAGCATTTT. This encodes CASSPQGSSQPQHF. Supplemented by reference TRBV19 and TRBJ1-5, the full variable domain reads DGGITQSPKYLFRKEGQNVTLSCEQNLNHDAMYWYRQDPGQGLRLIYYSQIVNDFQKGDIAEGYSVSREKKESFPLTVTSAQKNPTAFYLCASSPQGSSQPQHFGDGTRLSIL.

V is TRBV9 and J is TRBJ2-7; TRBD2 might be the D (5 bases). The ends were cut back, 4 bases at V and 0 bases at J, with 11 bases in the middle. The CDR3 is made up of 14 amino acids. The germline V gene has CDR1 SGDLS and CDR2 YYNGEE. The CDR3 DNA sequence: TGTGCCAGCAGCCCACTAGTGTTCTCCTACGAGCAGTACTTC. Encoded protein: CASSPLVFSYEQYF.